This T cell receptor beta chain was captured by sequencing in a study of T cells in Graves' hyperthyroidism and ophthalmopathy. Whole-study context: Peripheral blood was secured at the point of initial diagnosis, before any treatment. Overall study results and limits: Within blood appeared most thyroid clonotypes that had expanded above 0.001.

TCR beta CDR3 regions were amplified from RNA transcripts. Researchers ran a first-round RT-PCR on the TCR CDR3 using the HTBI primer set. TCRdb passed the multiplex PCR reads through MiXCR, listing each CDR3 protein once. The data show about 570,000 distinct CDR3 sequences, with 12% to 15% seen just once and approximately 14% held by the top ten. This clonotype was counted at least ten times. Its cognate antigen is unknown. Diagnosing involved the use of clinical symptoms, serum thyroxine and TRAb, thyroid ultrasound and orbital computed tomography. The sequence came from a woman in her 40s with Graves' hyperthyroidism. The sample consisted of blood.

DNA of the CDR3: TGTGCCAGCAGTGAACTGGGGACTGAAGCTTTCTTT. Encoded protein: CASSELGTEAFF. The chain is built from TRBV6-1 and TRBJ1-1; no clear D gene. This CDR3 comprises 12 residues. The germline V gene has CDR1 MNHNS and CDR2 SASEGT. Between the trimmed V and J ends, which lost 2 bases and 5 bases, there was a span of 6 bases.